The rows below give T cell receptor beta chains drawn from one sample of a study of T cells in Graves' hyperthyroidism and ophthalmopathy. One entry per CDR3 protein, called by TCRdb with MiXCR from the multiplex PCR reads. The table includes approximately 420,000 distinct CDR3 sequences, approximately 13% detected once. Sequenced input: blood. The origin of the receptors is a woman under 30 with Graves' hyperthyroidism. CDR3s include the opening cysteine and the closing phenylalanine or tryptophan. Fields, in order: D gene, clone size, J gene, V gene, CDR3 DNA, CDR3 protein. The D gene is left open where the match is weak. Expanded clones are given a class, and other clones once, few, many or no size at all.

- | - | TRBJ1-2 | TRBV9 | TGTGCCAGCAGCCCTCAGGCGGCAGACTATGGCTACACCTTC | CASSPQAADYGYTF
- | - | TRBJ2-6 | TRBV27 | TGTGCCAGCAGTTTAACCCCCCGCGGATTCTCTGGGGCCAACGTCCTGACTTTC | CASSLTPRGFSGANVLTF
- | few | TRBJ1-5 | TRBV30 | TGTGCCTGGAGTGTACCCAGGGCGGGTGATCAGCCCCAGCATTTT | CAWSVPRAGDQPQHF
- | many | TRBJ2-7 | TRBV5-1 | TGCGCCAGCAGCCCGGGCCTCCGAACGGGACCACTCTACGAGCAGTACTTC | CASSPGLRTGPLYEQYF
- | many | TRBJ1-1 | TRBV12-3/TRBV12-4 | TGTGCCAGCAGTCCATTGGGGGAAGCTTTCTTT | CASSPLGEAFF
- | many | TRBJ2-6 | TRBV3-1 | TGTGCCAGCAGCCATCTTACCCCTGGGGCCAACGTCCTGACTTTC | CASSHLTPGANVLTF
- | many | TRBJ2-1 | TRBV24-1 | TGTGCCACCAGTGATTCGGGTCATCATACATACAATGAGCAGTTCTTC | CATSDSGHHTYNEQFF
TRBD1 | many | TRBJ2-2 | TRBV12-3/TRBV12-4 | TGTGCCAGCAGTTTAGTCCCTCTCTTAGGGACAGGGGACACCGGGGAGCTGTTTTTT | CASSLVPLLGTGDTGELFF
TRBD2 | many | TRBJ2-3 | TRBV20-1 | TGCAGTGCTTATGGCGGGAGTTTCTCGGGCACAGATACGCAGTATTTT | CSAYGGSFSGTDTQYF
- | many | TRBJ1-1 | TRBV11-2 | TGTGCCAGCAGCCCCCCTCCCGGGACTTACGGCTCTGAAGCTTTCTTT | CASSPPPGTYGSEAFF
TRBD2 | many | TRBJ2-3 | TRBV20-1 | TGCAGTGCTAGAGATTTGGGAACTAGCGCCCTTGATACGCAGTATTTT | CSARDLGTSALDTQYF
- | - | TRBJ2-1 | TRBV19 | TGTGCCAGTAGTATAGAGGCGAGCTCCTACAATGAGCAGTTCTTC | CASSIEASSYNEQFF
TRBD1 | many | TRBJ1-2 | TRBV4-1 | TGCGCCAGCAGCCAAGGTCATACCGGGACAGTTTATGGCTACACCTTC | CASSQGHTGTVYGYTF
- | few | TRBJ2-5 | TRBV7-3 | TGTGCCAGCAGCTTAATGAGGGGCAAGCCGGAGACCCAGTACTTC | CASSLMRGKPETQYF
- | many | TRBJ2-1 | TRBV9 | TGTGCCAGCAGCGTAGAGGGGCGGTCCGCCTACAATGAGCAGTTCTTC | CASSVEGRSAYNEQFF
- | few | TRBJ2-1 | TRBV9 | TGTGCCAGCAGCTGGGGAATTGAGGTTAATGAGCAGTTCTTC | CASSWGIEVNEQFF
- | many | TRBJ2-1 | TRBV6-5 | TGTGCCAGCAGTTACGACGGGGAATACAATGAGCAGTTCTTC | CASSYDGEYNEQFF
- | - | TRBJ2-1 | TRBV7-3 | TGTGCCAGCAGCCCAGGGGCCGGGACACGAGCGGCGATTGAGCAGTTCTTC | CASSPGAGTRAAIEQFF
TRBD2 | - | TRBJ2-1 | TRBV7-8 | TGTGCCAGCAGCAAACGGACTAGCGATGAGCAGTTCTTC | CASSKRTSDEQFF
- | many | TRBJ1-1 | TRBV2 | TGTGCCAGCACTCAGGGAGCGAGCACTGAAGCTTTCTTT | CASTQGASTEAFF
TRBD2 | many | TRBJ2-1 | TRBV19 | TGTGCCAGTAGTATAGACGGACTAGCGGGAGTCTTAGACAATGAGCAGTTCTTC | CASSIDGLAGVLDNEQFF
- | many | TRBJ1-2 | TRBV12-3/TRBV12-4 | TGTGCCAGCAGTTTAGCCCCGGAATATGGCTACACCTTC | CASSLAPEYGYTF
- | few | TRBJ1-1 | TRBV25-1 | TGTGCCAGCAGTGAATTTGTCGGGGCAGGAACAAAGAACACTGAAGCTTTCTTT | CASSEFVGAGTKNTEAFF
- | few | TRBJ2-6 | TRBV7-6 | TGTGCCAGCAGCCCCGGAGGTCCTGGGGCCAACGTCCTGACTTTC | CASSPGGPGANVLTF
TRBD2 | - | TRBJ2-7 | TRBV20-1 | TGCAGTGCTACCGGGACTAGCGATTTCATCAATGAGCAGTACTTC | CSATGTSDFINEQYF
TRBD1 | many | TRBJ2-1 | TRBV6-1 | TGTGCCAGCAGTGATCAGGGGACAGGGGGCAATGAGCAGTTCTTC | CASSDQGTGGNEQFF
TRBD2 | many | TRBJ2-1 | TRBV5-5 | TGTGCCAGCAGCCCTACCCGACTAGCGGGGAATGAGCAGTTCTTC | CASSPTRLAGNEQFF
TRBD1 | - | TRBJ1-5 | TRBV30 | TGTGCCTGGAGTACGACAGGGGGATATCAGCCCCAGCATTTT | CAWSTTGGYQPQHF
- | many | TRBJ2-3 | TRBV29-1 | TGCAGCGTGTGGGGAATAAGGGATACGCAGTATTTT | CSVWGIRDTQYF
TRBD1 | - | TRBJ1-6 | TRBV7-6 | TGTGCCAGCAGCTTAGTGTTCTTAGGGACAGGGGATAATTCACCCCTCCACTTT | CASSLVFLGTGDNSPLHF
TRBD1 | many | TRBJ1-1 | TRBV30 | TGTGCCTGGAGTGTACGGAGGGGGACAGGGGGCACTGAAGCTTTCTTT | CAWSVRRGTGGTEAFF
- | many | TRBJ2-7 | TRBV20-1 | TGCAGTGCTCCCAGGGACCCGACCTACGAGCAGTACTTC | CSAPRDPTYEQYF
TRBD2 | few | TRBJ2-7 | TRBV6-1 | TGTGCCAGCAGATTTAGCGGGAGGGCCTCCTACAATGAGCAGTACTTC | CASRFSGRASYNEQYF